The clone carrying this T cell receptor (beta chain) was seen only a few times. The sample belongs to a study of blood T cell repertoires in COVID-19. Participants classified as exposed had met a COVID-19 case within 2 weeks before study entry. This CDR3 comprises 14 residues. The V gene lost 4 bases and the J gene lost 5 bases, with 15 bases spanning the gap. The V gene's germline CDR1 is SGDLS and CDR2 YYNGEE. Clones were sequenced by immunoSEQ multiplex PCR, and TCRdb holds only the in-frame ones, with some missing. The sample consists of about 250,000 clones, about 80% of them appearing once. The source material was PBMCs or T cells enriched from blood (not recorded which). The chain combines TRBV9 with TRBJ1-2; tentative D call: TRBD1 (5 bases). The TCR comes from a woman aged 40 to 50 who had been exposed to COVID-19. Written as DNA, the CDR3 is TGTGCCAGCAGCCCGTATCAGGGCGATTATGGCTACACCTTC. Amino acid sequence: CASSPYQGDYGYTF.